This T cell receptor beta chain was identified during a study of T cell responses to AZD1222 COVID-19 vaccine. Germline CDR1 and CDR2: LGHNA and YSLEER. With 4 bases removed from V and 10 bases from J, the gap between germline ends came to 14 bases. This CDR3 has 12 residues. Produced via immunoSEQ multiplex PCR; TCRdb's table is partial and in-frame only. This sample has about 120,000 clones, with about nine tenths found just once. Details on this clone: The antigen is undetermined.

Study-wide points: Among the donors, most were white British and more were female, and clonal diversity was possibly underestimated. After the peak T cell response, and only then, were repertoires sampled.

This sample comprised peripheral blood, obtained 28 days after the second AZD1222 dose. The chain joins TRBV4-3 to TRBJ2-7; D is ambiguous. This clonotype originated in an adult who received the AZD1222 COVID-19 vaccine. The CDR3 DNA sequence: TGCGCCAGCAGCCCCCCCCTGTTTTTACAGTACTTC. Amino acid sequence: CASSPPLFLQYF.